The rows below give T cell receptor beta chains drawn from one sample of a study of OX40 agonist ivuxolimab in advanced cancers. Some clones are missing from TCRdb's copy, which holds only in-frame ones; the method was immunoSEQ multiplex PCR. The table has fewer than 50,000 clones, roughly 88% seen once. The source material was CD4+ or CD8+ T cells sorted from blood, sampled in a trial of the OX40 agonist ivuxolimab. The receptors come from an adult with an advanced solid tumor such as melanoma, head and neck, liver or kidney cancer. CDR3s include the opening cysteine and the closing phenylalanine or tryptophan. The D gene is left open where the match is weak. Size is stated for part of the rows, as once, few or many counts, or as a class when the clone is expanded.

CATSRKTSGGAGQFF	TGTGCCACCAGCAGAAAGACTAGCGGGGGGGCCGGGCAGTTCTTC	TRBJ2-1	.	TRBV15	TRBD2
CASSYSGSSYEQYF	TGTGCCAGCAGTTACTCGGGGTCTTCCTACGAGCAGTACTTC	TRBJ2-7	.	TRBV6-5	.
CASSPKGGANYEQYF	TGTGCCAGCAGTCCAAAAGGAGGGGCGAACTACGAGCAGTACTTC	TRBJ2-7	.	TRBV27	.
CASSADRAEAFF	TGTGCCAGCAGCGCGGACAGGGCTGAAGCTTTCTTT	TRBJ1-1	.	TRBV5-6	TRBD1
CASSHRDRANEQFF	TGTGCCAGCAGCCACCGGGACAGGGCCAATGAGCAGTTCTTC	TRBJ2-1	medium-sized	TRBV11-3	TRBD1
CASTPLRDQSLGGETQYF	TGTGCCAGCACCCCTCTTAGGGACCAATCATTGGGGGGGGAGACCCAGTACTTC	TRBJ2-5	.	TRBV7-6	TRBD2
CASSPGHTSTDTQYF	TGTGCCAGCAGCCCGGGACACACTAGCACAGATACGCAGTATTTT	TRBJ2-3	.	TRBV4-2	.
CASSSPGLGYNEQFF	TGTGCCAGCAGCTCTCCGGGACTAGGGTACAATGAGCAGTTCTTC	TRBJ2-1	.	TRBV7-2	TRBD2
CASSWGTGEGPQHF	TGTGCCAGCAGTTGGGGGACAGGGGAGGGACCCCAGCATTTT	TRBJ1-5	.	TRBV6-5	TRBD1
CASSIMGGGNTEAFF	TGTGCCAGTAGTATAATGGGAGGGGGGAACACTGAAGCTTTCTTT	TRBJ1-1	.	TRBV19	.
CASSLQGTYNEKLFF	TGTGCCAGCAGCCTCCAGGGGACCTATAATGAAAAACTGTTTTTT	TRBJ1-4	.	TRBV11-1	.
CAISESGYTGELFF	TGTGCCATCAGTGAGTCAGGGTACACCGGGGAGCTGTTTTTT	TRBJ2-2	.	TRBV10-3	.
CASSYPPGELFF	TGTGCCAGCAGCTACCCCCCCGGGGAGCTGTTTTTT	TRBJ2-2	.	TRBV7-9	.
CASSRNGQQPEAFF	TGTGCCAGTAGTCGAAATGGACAGCAGCCCGAAGCTTTCTTT	TRBJ1-1	.	TRBV19	.
CASSPFGGRDPHQETQYF	TGTGCCAGTAGTCCGTTTGGGGGGAGGGATCCCCACCAAGAGACCCAGTACTTC	TRBJ2-5	.	TRBV19	TRBD2
CAISVDHPFSNTEAFF	TGTGCCATCAGTGTAGATCATCCTTTTTCGAACACTGAAGCTTTCTTT	TRBJ1-1	.	TRBV10-3	.
CASSSTGTNTGELFF	TGTGCCAGCAGCTCGACAGGGACGAACACCGGGGAGCTGTTTTTT	TRBJ2-2	.	TRBV7-9	TRBD1
CASSVGGLGQPQHF	TGTGCCAGCAGCGTAGGGGGTTTAGGTCAGCCCCAGCATTTT	TRBJ1-5	.	TRBV9	.
CASSPNKVEDEAFF	TGTGCCAGCAGTCCGAACAAGGTCGAGGATGAAGCTTTCTTT	TRBJ1-1	.	TRBV25-1	.
CASSISGTGNTEAFF	TGCGCCAGCAGCATCTCCGGGACAGGGAACACTGAAGCTTTCTTT	TRBJ1-1	.	TRBV4-3	TRBD1
CASSLIGPSGNEQFF	TGTGCCAGCAGCTTAATCGGGCCATCTGGGAATGAGCAGTTCTTC	TRBJ2-1	.	TRBV7-3	.
CASTPEVSGRHQETQYF	TGTGCCAGCACCCCAGAGGTTAGCGGTAGGCACCAAGAGACCCAGTACTTC	TRBJ2-5	.	TRBV7-9	.
CASSLSSSNQPQHF	TGTGCCAGCAGTTTATCGTCTTCCAATCAGCCCCAGCATTTT	TRBJ1-5	.	TRBV27	.
CASSWDNEAFF	TGTGCCAGTTCCTGGGACAATGAAGCTTTCTTT	TRBJ1-1	.	TRBV19	.
CASSWAGRDGYTF	TGTGCCAGTAGTTGGGCAGGGCGTGATGGCTACACCTTC	TRBJ1-2	.	TRBV19	.
CASSLGQGPNTEAFF	TGCGCCAGCAGCTTGGGACAGGGGCCGAACACTGAAGCTTTCTTT	TRBJ1-1	.	TRBV5-1	TRBD1
CASSAEGWDTQYF	TGTGCCAGCAGCGCCGAGGGGTGGGATACGCAGTATTTT	TRBJ2-3	.	TRBV9	.
CASGTAGGLDTQYF	TGTGCCAGCGGAACAGCGGGGGGTCTTGATACGCAGTATTTT	TRBJ2-3	.	TRBV6-5	TRBD2
CASSIGYTEAFF	TGTGCCAGCAGCATAGGGTACACTGAAGCTTTCTTT	TRBJ1-1	.	TRBV7-9	.
CASSLVSTSLLTSTGELFF	TGTGCCAGCAGCTTAGTGTCGACTAGCCTACTTACCTCCACCGGGGAGCTGTTTTTT	TRBJ2-2	.	TRBV7-2	TRBD2
CASWGDSNYGYTF	TGTGCCAGCTGGGGGGACAGTAACTATGGCTACACCTTC	TRBJ1-2	.	TRBV25-1	TRBD1
CASSLGRGGANVLTF	TGTGCCAGCAGCTTAGGGAGGGGAGGGGCCAACGTCCTGACTTTC	TRBJ2-6	.	TRBV7-8	.
CASSYRDSGANVLTF	TGTGCCAGCAGCTATAGGGACTCTGGGGCCAACGTCCTGACTTTC	TRBJ2-6	.	TRBV7-3	.
CASSVLQGVGTEAFF	TGTGCCAGCAGTGTCCTGCAGGGGGTCGGCACTGAAGCTTTCTTT	TRBJ1-1	.	TRBV6-5	TRBD1
CASSQDLSARANYGYTF	TGCGCCAGCAGCCAAGATCTATCGGCCAGAGCTAACTATGGCTACACCTTC	TRBJ1-2	.	TRBV4-3	.
CASSLVPEEAFF	TGTGCCAGCAGCTTGGTGCCAGAGGAAGCTTTCTTT	TRBJ1-1	.	TRBV5-4	.
CASSPSGFSGNTIYF	TGTGCCAGCAGTCCCTCAGGGTTTTCAGGAAACACCATATATTTT	TRBJ1-3	.	TRBV7-2	.
CASSIDGGHNSPLHF	TGTGCCAGTAGTATTGATGGGGGGCATAATTCACCCCTCCACTTT	TRBJ1-6	.	TRBV19	.
CASSVEASTDTQYF	TGTGCCAGCAGCGTAGAGGCTAGCACAGATACGCAGTATTTT	TRBJ2-3	few	TRBV9	.
CASITARSHSGNTIYF	TGTGCCAGCATAACCGCCCGGTCCCACTCTGGAAACACCATATATTTT	TRBJ1-3	.	TRBV9	.
CASSQSSANTGELFF	TGCGCCAGCAGCCAATCGAGCGCGAACACCGGGGAGCTGTTTTTT	TRBJ2-2	.	TRBV4-3	.
CASSSYSQAYNQPQHF	TGTGCCAGCAGTTCGTACTCGCAGGCCTACAATCAGCCCCAGCATTTT	TRBJ1-5	.	TRBV6-5	.
CASSVDGQSPSYNEQFF	TGTGCCAGCAGCGTTGATGGGCAGTCCCCTTCCTACAATGAGCAGTTCTTC	TRBJ2-1	.	TRBV9	.
CASSEEGGANYGYTF	TGTGCCAGCAGTGAAGAGGGGGGAGCCAACTATGGCTACACCTTC	TRBJ1-2	.	TRBV6-1	.
CASSYSTSGASDTQYF	TGTGCCAGCAGTTACTCGACTAGCGGGGCCTCAGATACGCAGTATTTT	TRBJ2-3	.	TRBV6-5	TRBD2
CASSYSGSSYEQYF	TGTGCCAGCAGTTACTCGGGGTCTTCCTACGAGCAGTACTTC	TRBJ2-7	.	TRBV6-6	.
CASLPEGSRSYEQYF	TGTGCCAGCCTACCGGAGGGCAGTAGGTCCTACGAGCAGTACTTC	TRBJ2-7	.	TRBV2	.
CASRRYRELWTDTQYF	TGTGCCAGCAGGAGATACAGGGAACTGTGGACAGATACGCAGTATTTT	TRBJ2-3	.	TRBV27	.
CASSLQGLGIANTEAFF	TGTGCCAGCAGTTTACAAGGCTTGGGGATTGCGAACACTGAAGCTTTCTTT	TRBJ1-1	.	TRBV27	.
CAVRAGGIVGTGELFF	TGTGCCGTACGGGCTGGAGGTATAGTAGGGACCGGGGAGCTGTTTTTT	TRBJ2-2	.	TRBV2	.
CASSSLANSGANVLTF	TGTGCCAGCAGCTCACTAGCGAATTCTGGGGCCAACGTCCTGACTTTC	TRBJ2-6	many	TRBV21-1	.
CASSQGTDTQYF	TGTGCCAGCAGCCAGGGCACAGATACGCAGTATTTT	TRBJ2-3	few	TRBV9	.
CASSVGGNNEQFF	TGTGCCAGCAGCGTAGGGGGGAACAATGAGCAGTTCTTC	TRBJ2-1	.	TRBV9	.
CASSQDKGSSTDTQYF	TGCGCCAGCAGCCAAGATAAAGGGTCAAGCACAGATACGCAGTATTTT	TRBJ2-3	.	TRBV4-3	.
CASSQDGVMGSGANVLTF	TGCGCCAGCAGCCAAGATGGGGTAATGGGCTCTGGGGCCAACGTCCTGACTTTC	TRBJ2-6	.	TRBV4-3	.
CASSLLQGSNEKLFF	TGTGCCAGCAGTTTACTACAGGGTTCAAATGAAAAACTGTTTTTT	TRBJ1-4	.	TRBV28	.
CASGTSGGPFITDTQYF	TGTGCCAGCGGGACTAGCGGGGGGCCATTTATAACAGATACGCAGTATTTT	TRBJ2-3	.	TRBV27	TRBD2
CASSLAWAGAAMNTEAFF	TGTGCCAGCAGCTTAGCGTGGGCAGGGGCAGCTATGAACACTGAAGCTTTCTTT	TRBJ1-1	.	TRBV7-6	.
CASSPPGPGSYGYTF	TGTGCCAGCAGCCCTCCGGGGCCTGGGAGCTATGGCTACACCTTC	TRBJ1-2	once	TRBV6-5	.